This T cell receptor (beta chain) stems from a study of T cell responses to AZD1222 COVID-19 vaccine. Study observations and caveats: The number of AZD1222 recipients seropositive at baseline was only 6 or 7.

As for this clone: As yet, its antigen is unknown.

The CDR3 covers 13 residues. V was trimmed by 4 bases and J by 4 bases, leaving 8 bases between them. From germline, CDR1 is SNHLY and CDR2 FYNNEI. Profiling relied on immunoSEQ multiplex PCR, and the TCRdb table lists in-frame clones only, not all of them. The sample has roughly 150,000 clones; around 91% are singletons. This clonotype originated in an adult who received the AZD1222 COVID-19 vaccine. The chain couples TRBV2 to TRBJ1-3; unclear D gene. The specimen comprised peripheral blood, sampled 28 days after the second AZD1222 dose. CDR3 region: CASSVQIGNTIYF. CDR3 bases: TGTGCCAGCAGTGTTCAGATAGGAAACACCATATATTTT. The entire variable domain, with the rest obtained from reference TRBV2 and TRBJ1-3, is as follows: EPEVTQTPSHQVTQMGQEVILRCVPISNHLYFYWYRQILGQKVEFLVSFYNNEISEKSEIFDDQFSVERPDGSNFTLKIRSTKLEDSAMYFCASSVQIGNTIYFGEGSWLTVV.